Below are 32 T cell receptor beta chains sequenced from a single sample in a study of T cells in Graves' hyperthyroidism and ophthalmopathy. Amplification yielded TCR beta CDR3 regions, with RNA transcripts as the source. TCR CDR3 underwent first-round RT-PCR with the HTBI primer set. TCRdb processed the multiplex PCR reads anew with MiXCR; each CDR3 protein has one entry. The repertoire holds a few hundred thousand distinct CDR3 sequences, with roughly 15% as singletons. The sample taken for sequencing was blood. These receptors all come from a woman in her thirties with Graves' ophthalmopathy.

The CDR3 sequence is CASSSDVSVYYGYTF. The DNA for the CDR3 is TGTGCCAGCAGCTCGGACGTGTCAGTTTACTATGGCTACACCTTC. This chain uses TRBV7-2 with TRBJ1-2, with D unresolved. The CDR3 has 15 amino acids. Germline V gives CDR1 SGHTA, CDR2 FQGNSA. The germline V and J ends were trimmed by 4 bases and 3 bases, with 15 bases remaining between them.

This chain joins TRBV7-9 and TRBJ2-7, with D perhaps matching TRBD2 (5 bases). Germline CDR1 is SEHNR and CDR2 is FQNEAQ (reference sequence). The CDR3 is made up of 12 amino acids. Trimming stripped 5 bases from V and 5 bases from J, with 10 bases between. The CDR3 sequence is CASSRGRDEQYF. The CDR3 nucleotides read TGTGCCAGCAGCCGGGGTCGGGACGAGCAGTACTTC.

The chain joins TRBV5-8 to TRBJ1-3; no clear D. The length of the CDR3 is 14 residues. Germline V gives CDR1 SGHTS, CDR2 YDEGEE. The V end lost 1 base, the J end lost 0 bases, and 5 bases lay between the germline ends. CDR3: CASSLSNSGNTIYF. The CDR3 nucleotides are TGTGCCAGCAGCTTGAGTAACTCTGGAAACACCATATATTTT.

The rearrangement joins TRBV2 to TRBJ1-2; 11 bases align to TRBD1. The J segment lost 2 bases and the V segment lost 3 bases, leaving 5 bases of the junction unmatched. Germline-derived CDR1 and CDR2 are SNHLY and FYNNEI. This CDR3 is built from 16 residues. In nucleotides, the CDR3 is TGTGCCAGCAGTGATAATAGGGACAGGGGGAACTATGGCTACACCTTC. As protein: CASSDNRDRGNYGYTF.

This clonotype was seen many times. A read error may be the cause here, since a much bigger clone is one base away. This sequence joins TRBV7-8 and TRBJ2-5; D remains unclear. The CDR3 is 14 amino acids. Germline lookup yields CDR1 SGHVS and CDR2 FQNEAQ. CDR3 sequence: CASSPHRFKEAQYF. In DNA, the CDR3 is TGTGCCAGCAGCCCTCATCGTTTCAAAGAGGCCCAGTACTTC.

Many counts were recorded for this clonotype. This chain joins TRBV3-1 and TRBJ2-3; D remains unclear. The germline V and J ends were trimmed by 1 base and 0 bases, with 5 bases remaining between them. The CDR3 loop spans 14 amino acids. The germline V gene encodes CDR1 LGHDT and CDR2 YNNKEL (reference sequence). The CDR3 here is CASSQVESTDTQYF. The CDR3 DNA reads as TGTGCCAGCAGCCAAGTTGAGAGCACAGATACGCAGTATTTT.

At least ten counts were recorded for this clonotype. The DNA of the CDR3 is TGCGAGACTAGCGGGGGAACGGTACCTTGGGATACGCAGTATTTT. This sequence encodes CETSGGTVPWDTQYF. The chain has TRBV20-1 and TRBJ2-3; 12 positions agree with TRBD2. CDR3 length: 15 residues. Looked up from germline, CDR1 is DFQATT and CDR2 is SNEGSKA (reference sequence).

This clonotype occurred many times. The chain combines TRBV10-1 with TRBJ2-5; the D call may be TRBD1 or TRBD2 (5 bases each). Germline V gene sequence: CDR1 WNHNN, CDR2 SYGVQD (reference sequence). V gave up 2 bases and J gave up 5 bases, with 18 bases separating them. This CDR3 spans 16 amino acids. The CDR3 nucleotides are TGCGCCAGCAGTGAGAGTGGGGCAGGGACCCGTGAGACCCAGTACTTC. Its protein is CASSESGAGTRETQYF.

This clonotype was seen many times. The gene calls are TRBV3-1 and TRBJ1-1; TRBD1 agrees at 8 bases. Germline CDR1 reads LGHDT; CDR2 reads YNNKEL (reference sequence). This CDR3 spans 15 amino acids. The V and J ends lost 2 bases and 5 bases, in that order; junction bases with no gene match: 7. DNA of the CDR3: TGTGCCAGCAGCCAACTTAGGACAGGGCGGACTGAAGCTTTCTTT. Residues: CASSQLRTGRTEAFF.

The table lists this clonotype with many counts. CDR3 region: CATSDNRGYGYTF. In DNA form, the CDR3 reads TGTGCCACCAGTGATAACAGGGGCTATGGCTACACCTTC. The V call is TRBV24-1, the J call TRBJ1-2; 7 nucleotides agree with TRBD1. The J segment lost 4 bases and the V segment lost 3 bases, leaving 1 base of the junction unmatched. The CDR3 extends over 13 amino acids. Germline V gene lookup returns CDR1 KGHDR and CDR2 SFDVKD.

This clonotype was counted only a few times. The junction differs from germline at one of its ends, possibly a read error. The chain has TRBV28 and TRBJ2-2; D possibly corresponds to TRBD1 (6 bases). The V gene's germline CDR1 is MDHEN and CDR2 SYDVKM. This CDR3 is built from 15 residues. The CDR3 protein is CVSSLKGVHTGELFF. In DNA form, the CDR3 reads TGTGTCAGCAGTTTAAAGGGGGTTCACACCGGGGAGCTGTTTTTT.

Comments on this clonotype: Since a much larger clone is just one base distant, this may be a read error. This chain joins TRBV30 and TRBJ2-1; unclear D gene. This CDR3 region has 11 residues. V was cut by 5 bases and J by 3 bases, with 5 bases left in between. The germline V gene encodes CDR1 GTSNPN and CDR2 SVGIG (reference sequence). CDR3 sequence: CAWGDYNEQFF. CDR3 bases: TGTGCCTGGGGTGACTACAATGAGCAGTTCTTC. Looking up the rest from reference TRBV30 and TRBJ2-1 gives the full variable domain: SQTIHQWPATLVQPVGSPLSLECTVEGTSNPNLYWYRQAAGRGLQLLFYSVGIGQISSEVPQNLSASRPQDRQFILSSKKLLLSDSGFYLCAWGDYNEQFFGPGTRLTVL.

This clonotype was seen at least ten times. The rearrangement links TRBV20-1 to TRBJ2-5; 8 bases are shared with TRBD2. This CDR3 comprises 16 residues. V shed 0 bases and J 4 bases; nucleotides not matched to a gene: 10. From germline, CDR1 is DFQATT and CDR2 SNEGSKA (reference sequence). The CDR3 here is CSARDPKTSVLETQYF. DNA of the CDR3: TGCAGTGCTAGAGATCCAAAGACTAGCGTTTTAGAGACCCAGTACTTC.

This clonotype is a singleton in its sample. This chain links TRBV9 with TRBJ1-3; 8 bases map to TRBD1. Germline values: CDR1 SGDLS, CDR2 YYNGEE. V lost 3 bases and J lost 7; bases outside the gene matches: 12. The CDR3 has 16 amino acids. The CDR3 loop is CASSATGADLVNTIYF. The CDR3 nucleotides are TGTGCCAGCAGCGCGACAGGGGCTGATCTGGTGAACACCATATATTTT. The whole variable domain, filled in from reference TRBV9 and TRBJ1-3, reads DSGVTQTPKHLITATGQRVTLRCSPRSGDLSVYWYQQSLDQGLQFLIQYYNGEERAKGNILERFSAQQFPDLHSELNLSSLELGDSALYFCASSATGADLVNTIYFGEGSWLTVV.

In its sample, this clonotype was seen many times. The chain recombines TRBV28 with TRBJ1-2; TRBD1 agrees at 7 bases. The germline CDR1 and CDR2 sequences are MDHEN and SYDVKM. This CDR3 is built from 13 residues. Trimming cost V 6 bases and J 3 bases; bases outside gene matches: 4. This CDR3 reads CASRSGTDYGYTF. The CDR3 DNA reads TGTGCCAGCAGATCTGGGACAGACTATGGCTACACCTTC.

This clonotype occurred a few times. This rearrangement joins TRBV13 to TRBJ1-6; the D is unclear. The CDR3 spans 13 residues. Germline lookup yields CDR1 PRHDT and CDR2 FYEKMQ (reference sequence). V was pared by 4 bases and J by 6 bases, with 7 bases between. The CDR3 nucleotides are TGTGCCAGCAGCTCGACCGTTAATTCACCCCTCCACTTT. Encoded protein: CASSSTVNSPLHF.

This chain uses TRBV19 with TRBJ1-5; 7 positions agree with TRBD1. The germline V gene has CDR1 LNHDA and CDR2 SQIVND (reference sequence). Trimming at V came to 2 bases and at J to 6 bases, leaving 10 bases not matched to a gene. The CDR3 spans 16 residues. This CDR3 is CASSIFLAGGVQPQHF. CDR3 sequence (DNA): TGTGCCAGTAGTATATTTTTGGCAGGGGGGGTTCAGCCCCAGCATTTT.

This clonotype was recorded at least ten times. The chain recombines TRBV30 with TRBJ1-1; D may be TRBD1 (5 bases). V lost 0 bases and J 1 base, leaving 9 bases between the germline ends. The CDR3 runs 14 residues. Per germline, CDR1 GTSNPN and CDR2 SVGIG (reference sequence). CDR3 nucleotide sequence: TGTGCCTGGAGTGTATTGGGGCAGAACACTGAAGCTTTCTTT. Translation gives CAWSVLGQNTEAFF. The variable domain in full, with the rest retrieved from reference TRBV30 and TRBJ1-1, is SQTIHQWPATLVQPVGSPLSLECTVEGTSNPNLYWYRQAAGRGLQLLFYSVGIGQISSEVPQNLSASRPQDRQFILSSKKLLLSDSGFYLCAWSVLGQNTEAFFGQGTRLTVV.

Ten or more counts support this clonotype. The rearrangement links TRBV28 to TRBJ2-5; possibly TRBD1 or TRBD2 for D (7 bases each). CDR3 length: 13 amino acids. V dropped 1 base and J dropped 10 bases, with 13 bases sitting between them. Looked up from germline, CDR1 is MDHEN and CDR2 is SYDVKM. As DNA, the CDR3 is TGTGCCAGCAGTTTATCAGGGGGGGGAAGCCAGTACTTC. It translates to CASSLSGGGSQYF. The full variable domain, with the rest looked up from reference TRBV28 and TRBJ2-5, is DVKVTQSSRYLVKRTGEKVFLECVQDMDHENMFWYRQDPGLGLRLIYFSYDVKMKEKGDIPEGYSVSREKKERFSLILESASTNQTSMYLCASSLSGGGSQYFGPGTRLLVL.

The chain is built from TRBV6-2 or TRBV6-3 and TRBJ2-5; 12 bases align to TRBD1. The CDR3 is 18 residues long. The ends lost 6 bases at V and 5 bases at J; junction bases unmatched: 16. Germline V gene sequence: CDR1 MNHEY, CDR2 SVGEGT. CDR3 sequence (DNA): TGTGCCAGCAGCCCCCACCCTGGGACAGGGGGCTCGGGGGAGACCCAGTACTTC. Amino acids: CASSPHPGTGGSGETQYF.

This clonotype appeared many times. The chain joins TRBV11-2 to TRBJ2-1; 9 bases align to TRBD2. Germline V lookup: CDR1 SGHAT, CDR2 FQNNGV. This CDR3 spans 15 amino acids. Losses at the gene ends were 4 bases for V and 6 bases for J; bases not matched to a gene: 7. The CDR3: CASSSLRGGFNEQFF. CDR3 DNA sequence: TGTGCCAGCAGCTCCCTGCGGGGGGGTTTCAATGAGCAGTTCTTC.

This clonotype was picked up many times. The gene calls are TRBV11-2 and TRBJ2-7; TRBD1 aligns across 7 bases. The CDR3 contains 15 residues. Germline values: CDR1 SGHAT, CDR2 FQNNGV. Germline trimming cut 1 base from V and 7 bases from J; bases unmatched to any gene: 10. The CDR3 DNA is TGTGCCAGCAGCTTAGGATATAACAGGGGCAGAGAGCAGTACTTC. Protein: CASSLGYNRGREQYF.

A note on this clonotype: A read error may explain this, as a much larger clone is one base away. This sequence joins TRBV9 and TRBJ2-7, with D hard to call. The J call could be wrong; TRBJ2-1 is a better fit for the DNA end. The germline CDR1 and CDR2 sequences are SGDLS and YYNGEE. The CDR3 is 14 amino acids. The CDR3 DNA reads as TGTGCCAGCAGCGTAGCCGCAGTAACCTACGAGCAGTTCTTC. Translating it yields CASSVAAVTYEQFF.

This chain joins TRBV15 and TRBJ2-2; no clear D gene. CDR3 length: 13 residues. V shed 0 bases and J shed 3 bases, with 2 bases lying between them. Germline V lookup: CDR1 LNHNV, CDR2 YYDKDF (reference sequence). CDR3 in DNA: TGTGCCACCAGCAGAGACTACACCGGGGAGCTGTTTTTT. Protein: CATSRDYTGELFF.

This clonotype has ten or more counts. The chain employs TRBV3-1 and TRBJ1-5; tentatively, D is TRBD1 (6 bases). This CDR3 is 15 amino acids long. Germline CDR1 reads LGHDT; CDR2 reads YNNKEL (reference sequence). V was pared by 3 bases and J by 1 base, with 10 bases between. The CDR3 DNA reads as TGTGCCAGCAGCCATGGGACACTAAGCAATCAGCCCCAGCATTTT. It yields the protein CASSHGTLSNQPQHF.

This clonotype appeared many times. The chain joins TRBV30 to TRBJ2-5; 7 nucleotides agree with TRBD2. This CDR3 spans 11 amino acids. Germline CDR1 GTSNPN, CDR2 SVGIG (reference sequence). CDR3 loop: CGGGFGETQYF. The CDR3 nucleotides are TGTGGGGGGGGTTTCGGAGAGACCCAGTACTTC.

This clonotype was counted ten times or more. This chain links TRBV2 with TRBJ1-5, with 8 bases lining up with TRBD1. Germline CDR1 reads SNHLY; CDR2 reads FYNNEI. This CDR3 is built from 15 residues. J was trimmed by 1 base and V by 1 base; bases with no gene match: 0. The CDR3 protein is CASSEGQGSNQPQHF. The CDR3 DNA reads TGTGCCAGCAGTGAAGGACAGGGGAGCAATCAGCCCCAGCATTTT.

This clonotype was seen at least ten times. This rearrangement joins TRBV13 to TRBJ1-2, with no clear D. Between the trimmed V and J ends, which lost 4 bases and 2 bases, there was a span of 11 bases. Germline CDR1 PRHDT, CDR2 FYEKMQ (reference sequence). The CDR3 is made up of 14 amino acids. CDR3 sequence (DNA): TGTGCCAGCAGCTCCGCCCCAGCAAACTATGGCTACACCTTC. It translates to CASSSAPANYGYTF.

This chain connects TRBV19 to TRBJ2-1; 8 nucleotides align to TRBD2. Germline CDR1 is LNHDA and CDR2 is SQIVND (reference sequence). Trimming removed 3 bases from V and 3 bases from J; junction bases left unmatched: 4. This CDR3 is 15 amino acids long. For the CDR3, the DNA is TGTGCCAGTAGTATTCGGGGGGGAATCTACAATGAGCAGTTCTTC. This gives the protein CASSIRGGIYNEQFF.

This clonotype was observed once. The V gene is TRBV20-1, the J gene TRBJ1-2; 11 nucleotides agree with TRBD1. CDR1 is DFQATT and CDR2 is SNEGSKA in the germline V gene (reference sequence). CDR3 length equals 17 residues. V was clipped by 7 bases and J by 4 bases; unmatched bases: 17. The CDR3 sequence is CSVRTGGSRDTIYGYTF. CDR3 nucleotides: TGCAGTGTCAGGACAGGGGGCTCCCGGGATACTATCTATGGCTACACCTTC.

This clonotype has at least ten counts. The V gene is TRBV7-2, the J gene TRBJ1-4; possibly TRBD1 for D (6 bases). Trimming cost V 3 bases and J 8 bases, with 16 bases left between them. The CDR3 sequence is 15 residues long. From germline, CDR1 is SGHTA and CDR2 FQGNSA. The CDR3 loop reads CASSLAQGFWEKLFF. CDR3 coding DNA: TGTGCCAGCAGCTTGGCACAGGGATTTTGGGAAAAACTGTTTTTT.

The rearrangement uses TRBV25-1 and TRBJ2-1, with D possibly TRBD2 on 6 matching bases. Germline values: CDR1 MGHDK, CDR2 SYGVNS. This CDR3 is built from 17 residues. V gave up 4 bases and J gave up 5 bases, with 21 bases separating them. CDR3 amino acids: CASSGEVGGFPNNEQFF. The CDR3 DNA is TGTGCCAGCAGTGGGGAAGTAGGAGGGTTTCCGAACAATGAGCAGTTCTTC.